Listed below are T cell receptor beta chains from one sample, sequenced in a study of somatic mutations in cytotoxic T cells in rheumatoid arthritis. Clones were read by immunoSEQ multiplex PCR, and TCRdb kept only the in-frame ones, dropping some. The sample has fewer than 12,000 clones; over 65% are singletons. Material for sequencing was CD8+ T cells sorted from blood. These receptors were obtained from a man aged 60 to 75 in good health. The CDR3 runs from the conserved cysteine through the conserved F or W. The order of the fields is clone size, J gene, V gene, D gene, CDR3 protein, CDR3 DNA. D genes are given only for firm matches. Size is omitted from some rows. Given values are once, few, many or a class for expanded clones.

size: -; J: TRBJ2-2; V: TRBV6-5; D: TRBD1; CDR3: CASSRDRGQVGELFF; DNA: TGTGCCAGCAGTCGAGACAGGGGGCAGGTCGGGGAGCTGTTTTTT
size: medium-sized; J: TRBJ2-1; V: TRBV27; D: -; CDR3: CASSLFQGDEQFF; DNA: TGTGCCAGCAGTTTATTCCAAGGGGACGAGCAGTTCTTC
size: -; J: TRBJ2-7; V: TRBV7-8; D: TRBD1; CDR3: CASSPRQGPSYEQYF; DNA: TGTGCCAGCAGCCCACGACAGGGGCCCTCCTACGAGCAGTACTTC
size: -; J: TRBJ2-7; V: TRBV7-2; D: TRBD1; CDR3: CASSLPTGTGNNYEQYF; DNA: TGTGCCAGCAGCCTCCCCACCGGGACAGGTAATAACTACGAGCAGTACTTC
size: -; J: TRBJ2-1; V: TRBV4-3; D: -; CDR3: CASSQGRASYNEQFF; DNA: TGCGCCAGCAGCCAAGGAAGGGCTTCCTACAATGAGCAGTTCTTC
size: -; J: TRBJ1-1; V: TRBV6-5; D: -; CDR3: CASSYGHLREAFF; DNA: TGTGCCAGCAGTTACGGACACCTCAGAGAAGCTTTCTTT
size: -; J: TRBJ2-3; V: TRBV6-5; D: -; CDR3: CASSAGNTDTQYF; DNA: TGTGCCAGCAGTGCGGGGAACACAGATACGCAGTATTTT
size: -; J: TRBJ2-1; V: TRBV11-2; D: -; CDR3: CASSYNEQFF; DNA: TGTGCCAGCAGCTACAATGAGCAGTTCTTC
size: -; J: TRBJ2-7; V: TRBV4-3; D: -; CDR3: CASSQDAGGAYEQYF; DNA: TGCGCCAGCAGCCAAGATGCAGGGGGGGCATACGAGCAGTACTTC
size: -; J: TRBJ1-2; V: TRBV10-3; D: -; CDR3: CAISPPGQNYGYTF; DNA: TGTGCCATCAGTCCCCCGGGGCAAAACTATGGCTACACCTTC
size: -; J: TRBJ1-5; V: TRBV28; D: -; CDR3: CATRDFNSNQPQHF; DNA: TGTGCCACCAGGGACTTCAATAGCAATCAGCCCCAGCATTTT
size: few; J: TRBJ1-4; V: TRBV4-3; D: -; CDR3: CASSQDFPGGATNEKLFF; DNA: TGCGCCAGCAGCCAAGATTTCCCTGGCGGGGCAACTAATGAAAAACTGTTTTTT
size: -; J: TRBJ2-7; V: TRBV10-2; D: -; CDR3: CASSVYRLDEQYF; DNA: TGCGCCAGCAGTGTTTACAGACTGGACGAGCAGTACTTC
size: -; J: TRBJ2-3; V: TRBV6-6; D: -; CDR3: CASSYQSTDTQYF; DNA: TGTGCCAGCAGTTACCAATCCACAGATACGCAGTATTTT
size: -; J: TRBJ2-7; V: TRBV2; D: TRBD1; CDR3: CASSEEMGTAYEQYF; DNA: TGTGCCAGCAGTGAAGAGATGGGGACAGCCTACGAGCAGTACTTC
size: few; J: TRBJ2-7; V: TRBV30; D: -; CDR3: CAWSVQAGRSYEQYF; DNA: TGTGCCTGGAGTGTACAGGCAGGGAGGTCCTACGAGCAGTACTTC
size: -; J: TRBJ2-3; V: TRBV11-1; D: -; CDR3: CASSSSGDLTTQYF; DNA: TGTGCCAGCAGCTCCTCGGGGGATCTGACTACGCAGTATTTT
size: -; J: TRBJ1-5; V: TRBV9; D: -; CDR3: CASSVGGSSNQPQHF; DNA: TGTGCCAGCAGCGTAGGAGGGAGTAGCAATCAGCCCCAGCATTTT
size: few; J: TRBJ2-7; V: TRBV7-6; D: -; CDR3: CASSLEGSSYEQYF; DNA: TGTGCCAGCAGCTTAGAGGGGAGCTCCTACGAGCAGTACTTC
size: -; J: TRBJ1-1; V: TRBV2; D: TRBD1; CDR3: CASSLDRSFEAFF; DNA: TGTGCCAGCAGTCTGGACAGGAGCTTTGAAGCTTTCTTT
size: -; J: TRBJ1-2; V: TRBV7-8; D: -; CDR3: CASSLMLGQALSYGYTF; DNA: TGTGCCAGCAGCTTAATGTTAGGGCAGGCGCTCTCCTATGGCTACACCTTC
size: -; J: TRBJ1-6; V: TRBV10-3; D: -; CDR3: CAISDRINNSPLHF; DNA: TGTGCCATCAGTGACCGTATCAATAATTCACCCCTCCACTTT